This passage covers 6 T cell receptor beta chains from one sample sequenced in a study of neurological immune-mediated disorders. TCRdb independently ran MiXCR on the 5' RACE reads; one entry per CDR3 protein. The sample includes tens of thousands of distinct CDR3 sequences, approximately 5% seen only once; the top ten take roughly 2.2%. The sample taken for sequencing was PBMCs. These receptors all stem from a woman in her 30s with multiple sclerosis.

A few counts support this clonotype. This chain joins TRBV2 and TRBJ2-5; 8 bases fit TRBD1. Germline assignment: CDR1 SNHLY and CDR2 FYNNEI. V was clipped by 4 bases and J by 6 bases; unmatched bases: 4. The CDR3 is 13 amino acids. The CDR3 nucleotides read TGTGCCAGCAGTGGGACAGGGTGGCAGACCCAGTACTTC. Residues: CASSGTGWQTQYF.

This clonotype was observed many times. V is TRBV7-2 and J is TRBJ2-1; D gene ambiguous. The germline V gene has CDR1 SGHTA and CDR2 FQGNSA. The CDR3 runs 15 residues. V lost 0 bases, J lost 1 base, and 7 bases lay in between. The CDR3 loop reads CASSLAHGSYNEQFF. The DNA of the CDR3 is TGTGCCAGCAGCTTAGCGCATGGATCCTACAATGAGCAGTTCTTC.

This clonotype came up many times. As DNA, the CDR3 is TGCAGTGCTAGAGCCGGGGTTCGGGGCACCGGGGAGCTGTTTTTT. Amino acid sequence: CSARAGVRGTGELFF. This chain links TRBV20-1 with TRBJ2-2, with D perhaps matching TRBD2 (5 bases). The germline gives CDR1 DFQATT, CDR2 SNEGSKA (reference sequence). The CDR3 loop spans 15 amino acids. V was trimmed by 1 base and J by 4 bases, leaving 13 bases between them.

The chain combines TRBV5-1 with TRBJ1-1; tentatively, D is TRBD1 (6 bases). V lost 4 bases to trimming and J lost 5 bases, with 15 bases between them. The CDR3 extends over 14 amino acids. From germline, CDR1 is SGHRS and CDR2 YFSETQ. CDR3 sequence reads: CASSIGQLGTEAFF. The CDR3 DNA is TGCGCCAGCAGCATTGGACAGTTGGGGACTGAAGCTTTCTTT.

This clonotype was seen at least ten times. CDR3 residues: CASSQTSGTYNEQFF. The DNA for the CDR3 is TGTGCCAGCAGCCAAACTAGCGGTACCTACAATGAGCAGTTCTTC. The chain uses TRBV3-1 and TRBJ2-1; 8 nucleotides line up with TRBD2. This CDR3 region has 15 residues. Germline loops: CDR1 LGHDT, CDR2 YNNKEL (reference sequence). J gave up 2 bases and V 2 bases, and 2 bases lay outside the gene matches.

There are many counts of this clonotype. The CDR3 here is CASSLPGGYGYTF. The CDR3 coding sequence is TGTGCCAGCAGTTTACCCGGGGGATATGGCTACACCTTC. The chain recombines TRBV12-3 or TRBV12-4 with TRBJ1-2; weak D call: TRBD1 (5 bases). The CDR3 loop spans 13 amino acids. V gave up 2 bases and J gave up 5 bases, with 9 bases separating them.